This T cell receptor (beta chain) was observed in a study of blood T cell repertoires in COVID-19. The wider study: The samples span acute and convalescent COVID-19 from the United States, Italy and Spain. From T cells, B-cell-depleted T cells, or PBMCs came the material, which was cDNA or gDNA.

Per the authors' pipeline: Scientists estimated how many nucleated cells there were by amplifying reference gene primers. Sequenced by immunoSEQ multiplex PCR; TCRdb stores in-frame clones only, minus some. The V and J calls and the clone size are those of that table, but D and trimming were determined from the DNA. The sample shows tens of thousands of clones, roughly 84% of them seen only once. V lost 1 base to trimming and J lost 6 bases; unmatched junction nucleotides: 5. The CDR3 extends over 16 amino acids. Germline-derived CDR1 and CDR2 are SNHLY and FYNNEI. The J gene is TRBJ2-1, the V gene TRBV2; 11 nucleotides line up with TRBD2. The clonotype comes from a man older than 75 with acute or convalescent COVID-19. Sample: peripheral blood. DNA of the CDR3: TGTGCCAGCAGTGAAGACCTAGCGGGAGGCATCAATGAGCAGTTCTTC. It specifies CASSEDLAGGINEQFF.